The sequence of this T cell receptor beta chain was determined in a study of beta chain features in type 1 diabetes. The study's findings and limits: Significant though moderate, a shortening of TCRB CDR3s appeared in all four CD4+ subsets of Type 1 diabetes patients. Insertions at VDJ junctions were less frequent in type 1 diabetes patients. These patients also deleted more nucleotides at the same junctions.

This clone was seen more than once but under ten times. Antigen specificity is unknown. It was via CD45RO/CCR7/CD25/CD127/CD95/CD27 that CD4+ naive, central memory, regulatory and stem cell-like memory cells were sorted. In all sorted populations, purity surpassed 98%. Expressed TCRB transcripts were sequenced after all isolated RNA was converted to cDNA. Naive, central memory and regulatory T cell samples yielded around 3.3 million reads on average. Measured with immunoSEQ multiplex PCR; TCRdb has only the in-frame clones, and not every one. The table includes under 200,000 clones, 7.5% to 9.5% detected once. Germline V gene sequence: CDR1 MDHEN, CDR2 SYDVKM. The V end was cut by 5 bases, the J end by 5 bases, with 6 bases between. The CDR3 is 11 amino acids.

This chain uses TRBV28 with TRBJ1-2; no firm D call. This clonotype was obtained from a young woman with type 1 diabetes. The sample consisted of central memory CD4+ T cells from blood. For the CDR3, the DNA is TGTGCCAGCAGTAATTATTATGGCTACACCTTC. Amino acids: CASSNYYGYTF.